These 2 T cell receptor beta chains were sequenced from one sample in a study of blood T cell repertoires in COVID-19. Some clones are missing from TCRdb's copy, which holds only in-frame ones; the method was immunoSEQ multiplex PCR. The repertoire holds some 200,000 clones, around 82% seen once, with approximately 2.6% in the top ten. Sequenced input: peripheral blood. The source is a human donor with acute or convalescent COVID-19. The donor label of this sample is uncertain.

V and J are TRBV30 and TRBJ1-1; 7 nucleotides align to TRBD1. Germline-derived CDR1 and CDR2 are GTSNPN and SVGIG (reference sequence). Trimming cost V 5 bases and J 0 bases; bases outside gene matches: 3. The CDR3 contains 13 residues. CDR3 nucleotide sequence: TGTGCCTGGGGGGACAGACTGAACACTGAAGCTTTCTTT. It is translated as CAWGDRLNTEAFF.

The V gene is TRBV7-6, the J gene TRBJ2-5; TRBD2 is a possible D gene (5 bases). Germline CDR1 and CDR2: SGHVS and FNYEAQ. Trimming cost V 3 bases and J 4 bases, with 15 bases left between them. This CDR3 is 15 amino acids long. CDR3 protein: CASSFIRTGSETQYF. The CDR3 DNA sequence: TGTGCCAGCAGCTTCATTAGGACGGGGTCAGAGACCCAGTACTTC.